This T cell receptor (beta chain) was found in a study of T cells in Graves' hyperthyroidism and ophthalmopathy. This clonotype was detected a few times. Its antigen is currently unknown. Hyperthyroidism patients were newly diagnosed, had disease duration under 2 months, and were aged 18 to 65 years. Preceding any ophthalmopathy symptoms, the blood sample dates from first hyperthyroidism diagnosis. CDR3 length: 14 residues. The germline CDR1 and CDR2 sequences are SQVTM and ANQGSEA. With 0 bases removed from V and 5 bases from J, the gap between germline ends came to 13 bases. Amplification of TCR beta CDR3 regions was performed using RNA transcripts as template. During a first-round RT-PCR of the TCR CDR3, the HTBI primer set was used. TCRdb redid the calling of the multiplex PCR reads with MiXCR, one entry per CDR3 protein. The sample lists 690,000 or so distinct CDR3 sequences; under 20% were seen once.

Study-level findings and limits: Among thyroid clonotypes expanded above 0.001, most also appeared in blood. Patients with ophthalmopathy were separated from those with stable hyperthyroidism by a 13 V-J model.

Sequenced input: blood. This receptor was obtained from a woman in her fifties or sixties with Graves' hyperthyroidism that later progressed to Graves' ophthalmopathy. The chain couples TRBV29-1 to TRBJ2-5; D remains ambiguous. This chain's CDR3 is CSVEESGLGETQYF. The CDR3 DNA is TGCAGCGTTGAAGAGTCAGGATTAGGGGAGACCCAGTACTTC.